Below are 20 T cell receptor beta chains sequenced from a single sample in a study of shared clonotypes between healthy human individuals. Using immunoSEQ multiplex PCR, the repertoire was profiled, and TCRdb retains in-frame clones only, with some absent. The data hold 90,000 to 120,000 clones, with about 66% observed a single time. Sequenced sample: memory CD8+ T cells sorted from blood. The subset was: CD45RO+ cells pooled with CCR7-negative TemRA cells. The receptors were gathered from a woman younger than 45 in good health.

The table lists this clone with many counts. The CDR3 sequence: CASSLDGGDEKLFF. DNA for the CDR3: TGTGCCAGCAGTTTAGACGGGGGGGATGAAAAACTGTTTTTT. The chain uses TRBV28 and TRBJ1-4, with a weak D call TRBD1 (5 bases). CDR3 length: 14 amino acids. Germline V gene data show CDR1 as MDHEN and CDR2 as SYDVKM. Deletions cut 2 bases from V and 6 bases from J, with 10 bases between.

This sequence joins TRBV29-1 and TRBJ2-5, with TRBD2 matching over 10 bases. The CDR3 has 15 amino acids. Unmatched junction bases numbered 12, after V lost 6 bases and J lost 5 bases. From germline, CDR1 is SQVTM and CDR2 ANQGSEA. DNA for the CDR3: TGCAGCGTACCTGGGCTAGCGGGAGTTAGGGAGACCCAGTACTTC. It yields the protein CSVPGLAGVRETQYF.

The chain links TRBV28 to TRBJ2-1; D is unclear. Germline-derived CDR1 and CDR2 are MDHEN and SYDVKM. Between the trimmed V and J ends, which lost 3 bases and 3 bases, there was a span of 12 bases. CDR3 length equals 15 residues. The CDR3 region has the DNA TGTGCCAGCAGTTTGCTTCGGCCTGGCTACAATGAGCAGTTCTTC. It codes for CASSLLRPGYNEQFF. Full variable domain (rest looked up from reference TRBV28 and TRBJ2-1): DVKVTQSSRYLVKRTGEKVFLECVQDMDHENMFWYRQDPGLGLRLIYFSYDVKMKEKGDIPEGYSVSREKKERFSLILESASTNQTSMYLCASSLLRPGYNEQFFGPGTRLTVL.

This clone was found once. The chain joins TRBV9 to TRBJ1-1; no firm D call. Germline assignment: CDR1 SGDLS and CDR2 YYNGEE. V lost 0 bases and J lost 4, with 7 bases in between. The length of the CDR3 is 13 residues. The CDR3 here is CASSVAGSTEAFF. The DNA for the CDR3 is TGTGCCAGCAGCGTAGCCGGGAGCACTGAAGCTTTCTTT.

This clone was counted ten times or more. V gene TRBV11-2 combines with J gene TRBJ2-1, with a weak D call TRBD2 (6 bases). The CDR3 is 16 amino acids. Trimming shortened V by 4 bases and J by 3 bases, and 16 bases separated the two germline ends. The V gene's germline CDR1 is SGHAT and CDR2 FQNNGV. The CDR3 here is CASSSRLGGIYNEQFF. The DNA of the CDR3 is TGTGCCAGCAGCTCGCGACTAGGAGGTATCTACAATGAGCAGTTCTTC.

The CDR3 DNA sequence: TGCGCCAGCAGCTTGGCCGGGTTTGGCCACGGGGCTTTCTTT. This encodes CASSLAGFGHGAFF. This rearrangement joins TRBV5-1 to TRBJ1-1; no clear D gene. Germline V gives CDR1 SGHRS, CDR2 YFSETQ. The length of the CDR3 is 14 residues. The germline V and J ends were trimmed by 0 bases and 11 bases, with 17 bases remaining between them.

This clone was observed a few times. The rearrangement links TRBV7-2 to TRBJ1-4; TRBD1 agrees at 8 bases. The CDR3 sequence is 15 residues long. Losses at the gene ends were 2 bases for V and 5 bases for J; bases not matched to a gene: 4. The germline gives CDR1 SGHTA, CDR2 FQGNSA. DNA of the CDR3: TGTGCCAGCAGCTTAAGGACAGGGCGAAATGAAAAACTGTTTTTT. Translating gives CASSLRTGRNEKLFF.

This clone was counted only a few times. The chain employs TRBV19 and TRBJ2-6; no clear D gene. The CDR3 is made up of 16 amino acids. Germline CDR1 LNHDA, CDR2 SQIVND (reference sequence). The V end was cut by 5 bases, the J end by 0 bases, with 11 bases between. The chain's CDR3 is CASSFITTSGANVLTF. DNA of the CDR3: TGTGCCAGTAGTTTTATCACCACCTCTGGGGCCAACGTCCTGACTTTC.

This sequence joins TRBV7-2 and TRBJ2-7; D remains unclear. Trimming cost V 1 base and J 6 bases, with 13 bases left between them. The CDR3 sequence is 14 residues long. The V gene's germline CDR1 is SGHTA and CDR2 FQGNSA. CDR3 region: CASSLVVSVVEQYF. The DNA of the CDR3 is TGTGCCAGCAGCTTAGTCGTCAGTGTCGTCGAGCAGTACTTC.

This sequence joins TRBV5-1 and TRBJ1-2, with no clear D. Trimming pared 1 base from V and 2 bases from J, leaving 6 bases between. The CDR3 spans 13 residues. Germline V CDR1 and CDR2: SGHRS, YFSETQ. CDR3 DNA sequence: TGCGCCAGCAGCTTGTTGGGGAACTATGGCTACACCTTC. It translates to CASSLLGNYGYTF.

The gene calls are TRBV27 and TRBJ2-7, with D possibly being TRBD1 or TRBD2 (5 bases each). Looked up from germline, CDR1 is MNHEY and CDR2 is SMNVEV (reference sequence). The CDR3 sequence is 15 residues long. V dropped 6 bases and J dropped 2 bases, with 17 bases sitting between them. The CDR3 region has the DNA TGTGCCAGCAGCCCCCGGGACCTTAGTACCTACGAGCAGTACTTC. The encoded protein is CASSPRDLSTYEQYF.

Points on this clone: Other DNA sequences in this specimen translate into the identical CDR3. This rearrangement joins TRBV27 to TRBJ2-4; no clear D. With 3 bases removed from V and 1 base from J, the gap between germline ends came to 10 bases. The germline V gene encodes CDR1 MNHEY and CDR2 SMNVEV (reference sequence). The CDR3 is 15 residues long. This CDR3 reads CASSFITEAKNIQYF. CDR3 nucleotides: TGTGCCAGCAGTTTTATCACAGAGGCCAAAAACATTCAGTACTTC.

This clone came up many times. This chain uses TRBV6-1 with TRBJ2-2; weak D call: TRBD1 (5 bases). CDR1 MNHNS and CDR2 SASEGT come from the germline V gene. The CDR3 is 13 residues long. The V and J ends lost 7 bases and 5 bases respectively, with 11 bases between them. In DNA form, the CDR3 reads TGTGCCAGCACCCAGGGTGATACCGGGGAGCTGTTTTTT. Protein product: CASTQGDTGELFF.

J is TRBJ2-5 and V is TRBV5-4; D not resolved. V lost 0 bases to trimming and J lost 1 base, with 4 bases between them. Germline CDR1 SGHNT, CDR2 YYREEE (reference sequence). The CDR3 length is 13 residues. In nucleotides, the CDR3 is TGTGCCAGCAGCTTGGAGGCCCAAGAGACCCAGTACTTC. Its translation: CASSLEAQETQYF. Full variable domain (missing parts from reference TRBV5-4 and TRBJ2-5): ETGVTQSPTHLIKTRGQQVTLRCSSQSGHNTVSWYQQALGQGPQFIFQYYREEENGRGNFPPRFSGLQFPNYSSELNVNALELDDSALYLCASSLEAQETQYFGPGTRLLVL.

The V and J genes are TRBV25-1 and TRBJ2-5, with D possibly matching TRBD2 (5 bases). V lost 3 bases and J lost 1, with 15 bases in between. The CDR3 spans 16 residues. The germline gives CDR1 MGHDK, CDR2 SYGVNS. The chain's CDR3 is CASSESRRLTQETQYF. DNA of the CDR3: TGTGCCAGCAGTGAGAGTCGGCGACTAACCCAAGAGACCCAGTACTTC.

The J gene is TRBJ2-6, the V gene TRBV5-8; TRBD1 is a possible D gene (6 bases). This CDR3 contains 16 residues. The germline V gene has CDR1 SGHTS and CDR2 YDEGEE. Deletions cut 2 bases from V and 0 bases from J, with 9 bases between. CDR3 protein: CASSLGTYSGANVLTF. For the CDR3, the DNA is TGTGCCAGCAGCTTAGGGACATACTCTGGGGCCAACGTCCTGACTTTC.

The chain couples TRBV2 to TRBJ2-5; the match to TRBD1 covers 11 bases. The V and J ends lost 6 bases and 5 bases, in that order; junction bases with no gene match: 5. The CDR3 covers 14 residues. Germline V CDR1 and CDR2: SNHLY, FYNNEI. CDR3 sequence reads: CASSRDRGVETQYF. DNA for the CDR3: TGTGCCAGCAGCCGGGACAGGGGGGTTGAGACCCAGTACTTC.

This chain links TRBV28 with TRBJ1-5; 10 positions agree with TRBD1. J lost 6 bases, V lost 6 bases, and 5 bases had no gene match. CDR3 length: 14 residues. CDR1 MDHEN and CDR2 SYDVKM come from the germline V gene. CDR3 amino acids: CASRDGQGGQPQHF. The CDR3 nucleotides read TGTGCCAGCAGGGACGGACAGGGGGGTCAGCCCCAGCATTTT.

The rearrangement joins TRBV5-1 to TRBJ2-3, with D unclear. V was pared by 4 bases and J by 5 bases, with 8 bases between. CDR1 and CDR2 (germline): SGHRS, YFSETQ. The CDR3 has 12 residues. CDR3 DNA sequence: TGCGCCAGCAGCCCGCTCGGAGATACGCAGTATTTT. Encoded protein: CASSPLGDTQYF.

This clone turned up a few times. The rearrangement uses TRBV15 and TRBJ1-5; no clear D gene. CDR1 is LNHNV and CDR2 is YYDKDF in the germline V gene (reference sequence). Trimming shortened V by 0 bases and J by 2 bases, and 11 bases separated the two germline ends. The CDR3 has 16 residues. CDR3 residues: CATSRDTIQGNQPQHF. The CDR3 DNA follows: TGTGCCACCAGCAGAGATACGATCCAGGGCAATCAGCCCCAGCATTTT.